This TCR beta chain emerged from a study of T cells in Graves' hyperthyroidism and ophthalmopathy. Regions amplified from RNA transcripts were the TCR beta CDR3 regions. First-round RT-PCR with HTBI primers amplified the TCR CDR3 region. Via MiXCR, TCRdb re-called the multiplex PCR reads, giving one row per CDR3 protein. The data contain 600,000 to 650,000 distinct CDR3 sequences, around 20% of them singletons. Trimming took off 0 bases at V and 0 bases at J, with 18 bases between the two ends. The CDR3 runs to 17 residues. Germline V lookup: CDR1 GTSNPN, CDR2 SVGIG (reference sequence). The receptor comes from a young man with Graves' ophthalmopathy. V gene TRBV30 combines with J gene TRBJ2-7, with D uncertain. Sequenced material: blood. In DNA, the CDR3 is TGTGCCTGGAGTGTAGCTCCGATGATAGGTGCCTCCTACGAGCAGTACTTC. Amino acids: CAWSVAPMIGASYEQYF.